This T cell receptor (beta chain) came from a study of T-cell memory formation after mild COVID-19. Notes on the study in general: A second wave expanding day 15 to 37 was CD4+-biased; contracting clones were balanced. Mainly CM and EM harbored the contracting CD4+ clones; mainly EMRA harbored the CD8+ ones.

Germline V gene data show CDR1 as SGDLS and CDR2 as YYNGEE. V was shortened by 0 bases and J by 6 bases, with 15 bases between the two germline ends. This CDR3 has 16 amino acids. The TCR alpha and TCR beta cDNA libraries, bearing sample barcodes and UMIs, were generated by 5'RACE using constant-segment primers. Using its own MiXCR run on the 5' RACE reads, TCRdb lists one record per CDR3 protein. The table has more than 350,000 distinct CDR3 sequences, roughly 21% seen once. This clonotype came up a few times. Its specificity is unknown. The TCR originated in an adult woman who had mild COVID-19 (a few samples of this study predate the infection). Cell type and time point are not known. V and J are TRBV9 and TRBJ2-2; possible D gene TRBD2, 6 bases. The material sequenced was PBMCs or a T cell subset sorted from them (not recorded which). The CDR3: CASSVEPRWEAGELFF. The CDR3 coding sequence is TGTGCCAGCAGCGTAGAGCCTCGTTGGGAGGCCGGGGAGCTGTTTTTT.